This T cell receptor beta chain was observed in a study of patients and donors after allogeneic stem cell transplantation. Via MiXCR, TCRdb re-called the RT-PCR reads, giving one row per CDR3 protein. The repertoire holds 190,000 or so distinct CDR3 sequences, with 41% as singletons. Sample: blood, either unsorted or a sorted T cell fraction (not recorded which). The TCR comes from a human donor who was either an allogeneic HSCT recipient or a stem cell or donor lymphocyte infusion donor (not recorded which). It is not recorded whose cells these are; they may come from a transplant donor.

The CDR3 loop reads CASTSEGRGTQYF. CDR3 nucleotide sequence: TGTGCCAGCACTTCGGAGGGCCGGGGGACCCAGTACTTC. The chain employs TRBV6-2 or TRBV6-3 and TRBJ2-5, with D tentatively TRBD2 (6 bases). This CDR3 has 13 amino acids. Germline-derived CDR1 and CDR2 are MNHEY and SVGEGT. The V end lost 7 bases, the J end lost 7 bases, and 16 bases lay between the germline ends.